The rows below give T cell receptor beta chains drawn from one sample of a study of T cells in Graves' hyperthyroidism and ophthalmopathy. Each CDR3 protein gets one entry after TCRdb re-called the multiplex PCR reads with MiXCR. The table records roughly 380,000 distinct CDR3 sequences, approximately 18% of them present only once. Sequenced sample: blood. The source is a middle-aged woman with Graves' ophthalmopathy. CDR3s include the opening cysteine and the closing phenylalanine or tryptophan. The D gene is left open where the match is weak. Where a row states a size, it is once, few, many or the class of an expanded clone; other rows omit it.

CDR3aa: CAWSGDRATGNTIYF
CDR3nt: TGTGCCTGGAGTGGAGACAGGGCGACTGGAAACACCATATATTTT
d_gene: TRBD1
j_gene: TRBJ1-3
abundance: -
v_gene: TRBV30

CDR3aa: CASSRIQVYEQYF
CDR3nt: TGTGCCAGCAGCAGGATCCAAGTCTACGAGCAGTACTTC
d_gene: -
j_gene: TRBJ2-7
abundance: many
v_gene: TRBV6-1

CDR3aa: CASSLTGAGVYEQYF
CDR3nt: TGTGCCAGCAGTTTAACGGGAGCGGGAGTCTACGAGCAGTACTTC
d_gene: TRBD2
j_gene: TRBJ2-7
abundance: many
v_gene: TRBV12-3/TRBV12-4

CDR3aa: CASSPWTGLYSSNQPQHF
CDR3nt: TGTGCCAGCAGTCCGTGGACAGGGCTATACTCTAGCAATCAGCCCCAGCATTTT
d_gene: TRBD1
j_gene: TRBJ1-5
abundance: many
v_gene: TRBV28

CDR3aa: CASRIRGNYGYTF
CDR3nt: TGTGCCAGCAGGATCAGGGGGAACTATGGCTACACCTTC
d_gene: TRBD1
j_gene: TRBJ1-2
abundance: many
v_gene: TRBV2

CDR3aa: CAWQRYGYTF
CDR3nt: TGTGCCTGGCAGCGCTATGGCTACACCTTC
d_gene: -
j_gene: TRBJ1-2
abundance: many
v_gene: TRBV30

CDR3aa: CASSETDNSPLHF
CDR3nt: TGTGCCAGCAGTGAGACAGATAATTCACCCCTCCACTTT
d_gene: -
j_gene: TRBJ1-6
abundance: -
v_gene: TRBV6-1

CDR3aa: CASSLAKTGSGANVLTF
CDR3nt: TGTGCCAGCAGCTTAGCCAAGACAGGGTCAGGGGCCAACGTCCTGACTTTC
d_gene: TRBD1
j_gene: TRBJ2-6
abundance: many
v_gene: TRBV7-2

CDR3aa: CSAGTETGEYEQFF
CDR3nt: TGCAGTGCTGGGACGGAGACAGGGGAATACGAGCAGTTCTTC
d_gene: TRBD1
j_gene: TRBJ2-1
abundance: -
v_gene: TRBV20-1

CDR3aa: CASTLEGLPYEQYF
CDR3nt: TGTGCCAGCACCCTGGAGGGGTTGCCCTACGAGCAGTACTTC
d_gene: -
j_gene: TRBJ2-7
abundance: many
v_gene: TRBV28

CDR3aa: CASSEDKRPEAFF
CDR3nt: TGTGCCAGCAGTGAAGACAAGAGGCCGGAAGCTTTCTTT
d_gene: -
j_gene: TRBJ1-1
abundance: many
v_gene: TRBV2

CDR3aa: CASSPGSYAFF
CDR3nt: TGTGCCAGCAGCCCCGGGTCCTACGCTTTCTTT
d_gene: -
j_gene: TRBJ1-1
abundance: many
v_gene: TRBV4-2

CDR3aa: CASSPLTGTNTEAFF
CDR3nt: TGTGCCAGCTCACCGCTCACAGGGACGAACACTGAAGCTTTCTTT
d_gene: -
j_gene: TRBJ1-1
abundance: many
v_gene: TRBV18

CDR3aa: CASSLTLGNSPLHF
CDR3nt: TGTGCCAGCAGTCTGACATTGGGGAATTCACCCCTCCACTTT
d_gene: -
j_gene: TRBJ1-6
abundance: many
v_gene: TRBV12-3/TRBV12-4

CDR3aa: CASSQDGRLGAFF
CDR3nt: TGCGCCAGCAGCCAAGACGGCCGGCTGGGAGCTTTCTTT
d_gene: -
j_gene: TRBJ1-1
abundance: many
v_gene: TRBV4-3

CDR3aa: CASSLDQRSSYEQYF
CDR3nt: TGCGCCAGCAGCTTGGACCAACGGAGCTCCTACGAGCAGTACTTC
d_gene: -
j_gene: TRBJ2-7
abundance: many
v_gene: TRBV5-1

CDR3aa: CASSLGRPGLAGNF
CDR3nt: TGTGCCAGCAGCTTGGGACGACCGGGACTAGCGGGGAATTTT
d_gene: TRBD2
j_gene: TRBJ2-3
abundance: -
v_gene: TRBV11-2

CDR3aa: CSAKTGGYGYTF
CDR3nt: TGCAGTGCGAAAACAGGGGGCTATGGCTACACCTTC
d_gene: TRBD1
j_gene: TRBJ1-2
abundance: -
v_gene: TRBV20-1

CDR3aa: CASSESLPSSGNTIYF
CDR3nt: TGTGCCAGCAGTGAATCACTCCCGAGCTCTGGAAACACCATATATTTT
d_gene: -
j_gene: TRBJ1-3
abundance: many
v_gene: TRBV6-1

CDR3aa: CASSEEASGNYEQYF
CDR3nt: TGTGCCAGCAGTGAAGAGGCTAGCGGGAACTACGAGCAGTACTTC
d_gene: TRBD2
j_gene: TRBJ2-7
abundance: many
v_gene: TRBV6-1

CDR3aa: CASSELARAMRADTQYF
CDR3nt: TGTGCCAGCAGTGAATTGGCCAGGGCGATGAGGGCAGATACGCAGTATTTT
d_gene: -
j_gene: TRBJ2-3
abundance: many
v_gene: TRBV6-1

CDR3aa: CASSPVGSGPTEAFF
CDR3nt: TGTGCCAGCAGCCCCGTTGGATCAGGGCCGACTGAAGCTTTCTTT
d_gene: -
j_gene: TRBJ1-1
abundance: many
v_gene: TRBV6-2/TRBV6-3

CDR3aa: CASSFGTGEGPQHF
CDR3nt: TGTGCCAGCAGCTTCGGGACGGGGGAAGGGCCCCAGCATTTT
d_gene: -
j_gene: TRBJ1-5
abundance: -
v_gene: TRBV7-6

CDR3aa: CSAHPLGGLAGNEQFF
CDR3nt: TGCAGCGCCCACCCTTTGGGAGGACTAGCGGGAAATGAGCAGTTCTTC
d_gene: TRBD2
j_gene: TRBJ2-1
abundance: many
v_gene: TRBV29-1

CDR3aa: CASGGESSGANVLTF
CDR3nt: TGTGCCAGCGGAGGGGAGAGCTCTGGGGCCAACGTCCTGACTTTC
d_gene: -
j_gene: TRBJ2-6
abundance: many
v_gene: TRBV19

CDR3aa: CASSSSWGGTEAFF
CDR3nt: TGTGCCAGCAGCTCCTCGTGGGGGGGCACTGAAGCTTTCTTT
d_gene: -
j_gene: TRBJ1-1
abundance: many
v_gene: TRBV11-2

CDR3aa: CASSLTGQYGYTF
CDR3nt: TGTGCCAGCAGCTTAACAGGGCAATATGGCTACACCTTC
d_gene: -
j_gene: TRBJ1-2
abundance: many
v_gene: TRBV7-3

CDR3aa: CASSQGSGERETQYF
CDR3nt: TGTGCCAGCAGCCAAGGTTCAGGGGAACGGGAGACCCAGTACTTC
d_gene: -
j_gene: TRBJ2-5
abundance: many
v_gene: TRBV4-2

CDR3aa: CASRDPGGGNTEAFF
CDR3nt: TGTGCCAGCAGGGACCCAGGGGGCGGCAACACTGAAGCTTTCTTT
d_gene: TRBD1
j_gene: TRBJ1-1
abundance: many
v_gene: TRBV7-9

CDR3aa: CASTRGRRGYTF
CDR3nt: TGTGCCAGCACCAGGGGGCGGCGGGGCTACACCTTC
d_gene: TRBD1
j_gene: TRBJ1-2
abundance: many
v_gene: TRBV6-5

CDR3aa: CASSVMNTEAFF
CDR3nt: TGTGCCAGCAGTGTAATGAACACTGAAGCTTTCTTT
d_gene: -
j_gene: TRBJ1-1
abundance: many
v_gene: TRBV6-1

CDR3aa: CASSSLTSGGYYEQYF
CDR3nt: TGTGCCAGCAGCTCGCTGACTAGCGGGGGATACTACGAGCAGTACTTC
d_gene: TRBD2
j_gene: TRBJ2-7
abundance: many
v_gene: TRBV11-2

CDR3aa: CASSPSGDQPQHF
CDR3nt: TGTGCCAGCAGTCCCTCCGGGGATCAGCCCCAGCATTTT
d_gene: -
j_gene: TRBJ1-5
abundance: many
v_gene: TRBV12-3/TRBV12-4

CDR3aa: CSARGDGQTNYGYTF
CDR3nt: TGCAGTGCTAGAGGAGACGGACAGACTAACTATGGCTACACCTTC
d_gene: -
j_gene: TRBJ1-2
abundance: many
v_gene: TRBV20-1

CDR3aa: CATSDFDRQETQYF
CDR3nt: TGTGCCACCAGTGATTTCGACAGACAAGAGACCCAGTACTTC
d_gene: -
j_gene: TRBJ2-5
abundance: -
v_gene: TRBV24-1

CDR3aa: CASSLIAGGELFF
CDR3nt: TGTGCCAGCAGCCTAATAGCGGGCGGGGAGCTGTTTTTT
d_gene: TRBD2
j_gene: TRBJ2-2
abundance: many
v_gene: TRBV12-3/TRBV12-4

CDR3aa: CASSLAGVSDEQYF
CDR3nt: TGTGCCAGCAGTTTAGCGGGAGTTTCGGACGAGCAGTACTTC
d_gene: -
j_gene: TRBJ2-7
abundance: -
v_gene: TRBV12-3/TRBV12-4

CDR3aa: CASRRAPGTGRETQYF
CDR3nt: TGTGCCAGCAGACGTGCTCCCGGGACAGGGCGGGAGACCCAGTACTTC
d_gene: TRBD1
j_gene: TRBJ2-5
abundance: many
v_gene: TRBV11-2

CDR3aa: CASSLEGRGNQPQHF
CDR3nt: TGTGCCAGCAGCTTAGAGGGTCGGGGCAATCAGCCCCAGCATTTT
d_gene: -
j_gene: TRBJ1-5
abundance: many
v_gene: TRBV11-2

CDR3aa: CASITGPQETQYF
CDR3nt: TGTGCCAGCATAACCGGGCCCCAAGAGACCCAGTACTTC
d_gene: -
j_gene: TRBJ2-5
abundance: many
v_gene: TRBV2

CDR3aa: CASSHPGGGTEAFF
CDR3nt: TGCGCCAGCAGCCACCCAGGGGGCGGCACTGAAGCTTTCTTT
d_gene: TRBD1
j_gene: TRBJ1-1
abundance: many
v_gene: TRBV4-3

CDR3aa: CASLEGAGELFF
CDR3nt: TGTGCCAGTTTGGAGGGCGCCGGGGAGCTGTTTTTT
d_gene: -
j_gene: TRBJ2-2
abundance: many
v_gene: TRBV6-1

CDR3aa: CAKRPPGVGELFF
CDR3nt: TGTGCCAAGAGACCGCCCGGTGTCGGGGAGCTGTTTTTT
d_gene: -
j_gene: TRBJ2-2
abundance: many
v_gene: TRBV2

CDR3aa: CASSLEWETQYF
CDR3nt: TGTGCCAGCAGCTTAGAGTGGGAAACCCAGTACTTC
d_gene: -
j_gene: TRBJ2-5
abundance: many
v_gene: TRBV7-6

CDR3aa: CASSEGRRPYEQYF
CDR3nt: TGTGCCAGCAGTGAAGGACGGAGACCCTACGAGCAGTACTTC
d_gene: -
j_gene: TRBJ2-7
abundance: many
v_gene: TRBV2

CDR3aa: CASRIRDGTYEQYF
CDR3nt: TGTGCCAGCAGAATCCGGGACGGAACCTACGAGCAGTACTTC
d_gene: -
j_gene: TRBJ2-7
abundance: many
v_gene: TRBV6-5

CDR3aa: CASSRITHQETQYF
CDR3nt: TGCGCCAGCAGCCGGATAACCCACCAAGAGACCCAGTACTTC
d_gene: -
j_gene: TRBJ2-5
abundance: few
v_gene: TRBV5-1